Below are 30 T cell receptor beta chains sequenced from a single sample in a study of cytomegalovirus exposure and HLA in healthy donors (dated by TCRdb to the late 2010s). Receptor amplification or capture employed the immunoSEQ multiplex PCR assay. For the multiplex PCR, a mixture combining 60 forward primers for TCR Vbeta segments and 13 reverse primers for TCR Jbeta segments was used. Entries here come from immuneACCESS through TCRdb and include only in-frame sequences with V and J called. Some clones fail to appear in such tables; in the studies checked, an unresolved V gene covers under half of the shortfall, and the cause of the remainder is unknown. The sample table shows roughly 140,000 clones, and about 80% are seen once. The biggest ten clones account for around 3.9% of the sample. Sequencing was done on a sample of PBMCs. These receptors were collected from a middle-aged man in good health and CMV-seropositive.

V and J are TRBV19 and TRBJ2-7; D is possibly TRBD1 (5 bases). The CDR3 is 17 residues long. Deletions cut 1 base from V and 0 bases from J, with 16 bases between. Germline CDR1 is LNHDA and CDR2 is SQIVND (reference sequence). The CDR3 is CASSIGMVRGFSYEQYF. DNA for the CDR3: TGTGCCAGTAGTATAGGGATGGTAAGGGGCTTCTCCTACGAGCAGTACTTC.

The chain couples TRBV18 to TRBJ1-1; TRBD1 agrees at 9 bases. V dropped 2 bases and J dropped 5; count of bases not matched to a gene: 3. This CDR3 has 14 amino acids. Germline V gives CDR1 KGHSH, CDR2 LQKENI. The CDR3 is CASSPADRGTEAFF. For the CDR3, the DNA is TGTGCCAGCTCACCAGCGGACAGGGGTACTGAAGCTTTCTTT.

The V gene is TRBV5-1, the J gene TRBJ2-3; 9 nucleotides align to TRBD1. The CDR3 runs 15 residues. The germline V gene encodes CDR1 SGHRS and CDR2 YFSETQ. The V gene end was trimmed by 4 bases and the J gene end by 0 bases; junction bases not matched to a gene: 3. CDR3 region: CASSAGTGSTDTQYF. CDR3 nucleotides: TGCGCCAGCAGCGCAGGGACAGGGAGCACAGATACGCAGTATTTT.

The CDR3 DNA follows: TGCAGCGTTGAAAGAGGGAATGAGCAGTTCTTC. Its translation: CSVERGNEQFF. The rearrangement joins TRBV29-1 to TRBJ2-1; perhaps TRBD2 as D (5 bases). CDR1 and CDR2 (germline): SQVTM, ANQGSEA. V lost 2 bases, J lost 7 bases, and 6 bases lay in between. The CDR3 is 11 residues long.

The chain is built from TRBV7-9 and TRBJ1-2; 7 bases are a match to TRBD1. The CDR3 has 16 amino acids. Unmatched junction bases numbered 17, after V lost 5 bases and J lost 8 bases. Germline V gene sequence: CDR1 SEHNR, CDR2 FQNEAQ (reference sequence). CDR3 coding DNA: TGTGCCAGCAGCCCTAATACCCCCGGGACAGCTAACGGCTACACCTTC. Its translation is CASSPNTPGTANGYTF.

This clone was detected only a few times. J is TRBJ2-3 and V is TRBV2; D unclear. This CDR3 is built from 11 residues. Germline V CDR1 and CDR2: SNHLY, FYNNEI. V was trimmed by 8 bases and J by 4 bases, leaving 7 bases between them. The CDR3 nucleotides are TGTGCCAGCCAGGCAGCAGATACGCAGTATTTT. Its protein product is CASQAADTQYF. The full variable domain, completed using reference TRBV2 and TRBJ2-3, is EPEVTQTPSHQVTQMGQEVILRCVPISNHLYFYWYRQILGQKVEFLVSFYNNEISEKSEIFDDQFSVERPDGSNFTLKIRSTKLEDSAMYFCASQAADTQYFGPGTRLTVL.

The chain links TRBV9 to TRBJ2-7, with TRBD1 matching 9 bases. Trimming removed 4 bases from V and 3 bases from J; junction bases left unmatched: 8. This CDR3 has 15 residues. From germline, CDR1 is SGDLS and CDR2 YYNGEE. CDR3 in DNA: TGTGCCAGCAGCCAAGGACAGGGGTTTAACTACGAGCAGTACTTC. Translated, it gives CASSQGQGFNYEQYF.

J is TRBJ2-1 and V is TRBV10-1; 8 nucleotides match TRBD1. Germline V lookup: CDR1 WNHNN, CDR2 SYGVQD (reference sequence). This CDR3 comprises 15 residues. Germline trimming cut 5 bases from V and 7 bases from J; bases unmatched to any gene: 10. The CDR3 DNA is TGCGCCAGCAGTCTGACAGGGGACGTGGGAAATGAGCAGTTCTTC. Amino acid sequence: CASSLTGDVGNEQFF.

The chain has TRBV27 and TRBJ1-2, with 9 bases aligning to TRBD1. Germline values: CDR1 MNHEY, CDR2 SMNVEV (reference sequence). The CDR3 consists of 13 residues. With V trimmed by 4 bases and J by 7 bases, 4 bases remained unmatched. CDR3 nucleotide sequence: TGTGCCAGCAGTTCCGGGACAGGGTTTGGCTACACCTTC. This sequence encodes CASSSGTGFGYTF.

The V and J genes are TRBV27 and TRBJ2-1; no definite D call. Germline V CDR1 and CDR2: MNHEY, SMNVEV (reference sequence). The CDR3 runs to 13 residues. V lost 2 bases and J 12 bases, leaving 14 bases between the germline ends. The DNA of the CDR3 is TGTGCCAGCAGTTTACCCCCGGGTCGCCTGCAGTTCTTC. It translates to CASSLPPGRLQFF.

The count of this clone is one. The chain employs TRBV4-1 and TRBJ2-7; D may be TRBD2 (5 bases). V shed 1 base and J shed 1 base, with 8 bases lying between them. This CDR3 comprises 14 residues. Germline assignment: CDR1 MGHRA and CDR2 YSYEKL. CDR3 sequence reads: CASSQVLASYEQYF. The CDR3 bases are TGCGCCAGCAGCCAAGTTCTAGCTTCCTACGAGCAGTACTTC.

The V and J genes are TRBV18 and TRBJ1-5; D perhaps matches TRBD1 (5 bases). V shed 6 bases and J shed 3 bases, with 18 bases lying between them. Germline V gene lookup returns CDR1 KGHSH and CDR2 LQKENI. CDR3 size: 16 residues. The CDR3 nucleotides read TGTGCCAGCTCCGCTCAGGGCCCGGAGCACAATCAGCCCCAGCATTTT. As protein: CASSAQGPEHNQPQHF.

The gene calls are TRBV5-1 and TRBJ1-1; D remains ambiguous. The CDR3 is 14 amino acids. V lost 0 bases and J 7 bases, leaving 13 bases between the germline ends. Germline CDR1 SGHRS, CDR2 YFSETQ. The DNA for the CDR3 is TGCGCCAGCAGCTTGGACCTCCTAGGGAGTGAAGCTTTCTTT. Amino acid sequence: CASSLDLLGSEAFF.

The chain has TRBV2 and TRBJ2-7; possible D gene TRBD1, 5 bases. Germline V lookup: CDR1 SNHLY, CDR2 FYNNEI. CDR3 size: 13 residues. Trimming stripped 6 bases from V and 0 bases from J, with 9 bases between. The CDR3 sequence: CASSQGFSYEQYF. Here the CDR3 DNA reads TGTGCCAGCAGCCAGGGATTCTCCTACGAGCAGTACTTC.

The gene calls are TRBV4-1 and TRBJ2-3; D is possibly TRBD1 (5 bases). Germline V CDR1 and CDR2: MGHRA, YSYEKL. This CDR3 comprises 14 residues. V was pared by 2 bases and J by 2 bases, with 8 bases between. The CDR3, as DNA: TGCGCCAGCAGCCAAAGGGGTACCACAGATACGCAGTATTTT. Amino acid sequence: CASSQRGTTDTQYF.

The chain combines TRBV9 with TRBJ1-1; no definite D call. This CDR3 is built from 15 residues. Germline loops: CDR1 SGDLS, CDR2 YYNGEE. V lost 2 bases to trimming and J lost 1 base, with 12 bases between them. The CDR3 coding sequence is TGTGCCAGCAGCGTCTCCCCTACAGAGAACACTGAAGCTTTCTTT. Protein product: CASSVSPTENTEAFF.

The J gene is TRBJ2-1, the V gene TRBV25-1, with D possibly matching TRBD2 (6 bases). The CDR3 contains 13 residues. From germline, CDR1 is MGHDK and CDR2 SYGVNS. V dropped 7 bases and J dropped 6 bases, with 13 bases sitting between them. DNA for the CDR3: TGTGCCAGCACTACGGTGGGACTCAATGAGCAGTTCTTC. It encodes CASTTVGLNEQFF.

The chain links TRBV7-9 to TRBJ1-1; tentatively, D is TRBD1 (6 bases). The V gene's germline CDR1 is SEHNR and CDR2 FQNEAQ (reference sequence). The CDR3 contains 13 residues. Trimming cost V 3 bases and J 6 bases, with 11 bases left between them. CDR3 in DNA: TGTGCCAGCAGCTTTGCAGGGGCCCCTGAAGCTTTCTTT. Translating gives CASSFAGAPEAFF.

J is TRBJ1-1 and V is TRBV5-4; 7 bases are shared with TRBD1. From germline, CDR1 is SGHNT and CDR2 YYREEE (reference sequence). V lost 4 bases to trimming and J lost 6 bases; unmatched junction nucleotides: 12. This CDR3 comprises 15 residues. CDR3: CASSPTTGYLAEAFF. The CDR3 DNA follows: TGTGCCAGCAGCCCGACGACAGGGTATCTGGCTGAAGCTTTCTTT.

The chain couples TRBV5-1 to TRBJ1-2, with TRBD1 matching 8 bases. The CDR3 is made up of 13 amino acids. Per the germline V gene, CDR1 is SGHRS and CDR2 is YFSETQ. Germline trimming cut 4 bases from V and 4 bases from J; bases unmatched to any gene: 3. CDR3 coding DNA: TGCGCCAGCAGCGCGGGACAGGTCTATGGCTACACCTTC. Its protein product is CASSAGQVYGYTF.

This chain uses TRBV9 with TRBJ2-3; D perhaps matches TRBD1 (6 bases). The germline V gene encodes CDR1 SGDLS and CDR2 YYNGEE. The ends were cut back, 3 bases at V and 0 bases at J, with 14 bases in the middle. This CDR3 is 16 amino acids long. The CDR3 DNA reads TGTGCCAGCAGCGCGGTCCAGGGGCTTAGCACAGATACGCAGTATTTT. Translating gives CASSAVQGLSTDTQYF.

This clone was seen more than once but under ten times. The chain joins TRBV15 to TRBJ2-5; tentatively, D is TRBD1 (7 bases). The CDR3 extends over 15 amino acids. Germline assignment: CDR1 LNHNV and CDR2 YYDKDF (reference sequence). V gave up 8 bases and J gave up 2 bases, with 18 bases separating them. The CDR3 nucleotides are TGTGCCACCCACAGGGGAGGACACCAACAAGAGACCCAGTACTTC. It is translated as CATHRGGHQQETQYF.

The chain is built from TRBV5-5 and TRBJ1-4, with TRBD1 as a possible D gene (6 bases). V was clipped by 2 bases and J by 5 bases, with 7 bases between them. The CDR3 is 13 residues long. Germline CDR1 SGHKS, CDR2 YYEKEE (reference sequence). CDR3 sequence reads: CASSFGQNEKLFF. The DNA of the CDR3 is TGTGCCAGCAGCTTTGGACAGAATGAAAAACTGTTTTTT. The full variable domain, with the rest looked up from reference TRBV5-5 and TRBJ1-4, is DAGVTQSPTHLIKTRGQQVTLRCSPISGHKSVSWYQQVLGQGPQFIFQYYEKEERGRGNFPDRFSARQFPNYSSELNVNALLLGDSALYLCASSFGQNEKLFFGSGTQLSVL.

This clone was seen a few times. This sample also contains other DNA sequences that code for the same CDR3. This rearrangement joins TRBV19 to TRBJ1-2; unclear D gene. This CDR3 spans 12 amino acids. The V and J ends lost 3 bases and 4 bases respectively, with 6 bases between them. CDR1 is LNHDA and CDR2 is SQIVND in the germline V gene (reference sequence). The CDR3 sequence is CASSINSYGYTF. DNA for the CDR3: TGTGCCAGTAGTATTAACAGCTATGGCTACACCTTC.

V gene TRBV5-4 combines with J gene TRBJ1-1; no firm D call. This CDR3 is built from 15 residues. The germline gives CDR1 SGHNT, CDR2 YYREEE (reference sequence). The V end lost 0 bases, the J end lost 3 bases, and 12 bases lay between the germline ends. CDR3 DNA: TGTGCCAGCAGCTTGGGTAACCCGGCGGACACTGAAGCTTTCTTT. Translation gives CASSLGNPADTEAFF. Full variable domain (outside the CDR3, taken from reference TRBV5-4 and TRBJ1-1): ETGVTQSPTHLIKTRGQQVTLRCSSQSGHNTVSWYQQALGQGPQFIFQYYREEENGRGNFPPRFSGLQFPNYSSELNVNALELDDSALYLCASSLGNPADTEAFFGQGTRLTVV.

The V gene is TRBV18, the J gene TRBJ1-2, with D unresolved. This CDR3 is built from 13 residues. V was clipped by 4 bases and J by 8 bases, with 14 bases between them. CDR1 KGHSH and CDR2 LQKENI come from the germline V gene. The CDR3 DNA sequence: TGTGCCAGCTCACTGCGGATAGCCCTAGGCTACACCTTC. This gives the protein CASSLRIALGYTF.

The J gene is TRBJ2-1, the V gene TRBV18; TRBD2 agrees at 12 bases. This CDR3 comprises 15 residues. Germline trimming cut 6 bases from V and 7 bases from J; bases unmatched to any gene: 7. From germline, CDR1 is KGHSH and CDR2 LQKENI. The CDR3 DNA follows: TGTGCCAGCTCGACGACTAGCGGGGGCGGGAATGAGCAGTTCTTC. Its protein product is CASSTTSGGGNEQFF.

In nucleotides, the CDR3 is TGTGCCAGCAGCGCCCATCCGGGACAGGGGCATGGCTACACCTTC. Protein: CASSAHPGQGHGYTF. This chain joins TRBV11-3 and TRBJ1-2, with 10 bases that match TRBD1. Germline V gene sequence: CDR1 SGHNT, CDR2 YENEEA. The length of the CDR3 is 15 residues. Trimming at V came to 5 bases and at J to 6 bases, leaving 9 bases not matched to a gene.

The V gene is TRBV4-3, the J gene TRBJ1-2; the D gene is possibly TRBD1 (5 bases). Germline assignment: CDR1 LGHNA and CDR2 YSLEER. Trimming pared 3 bases from V and 5 bases from J, leaving 10 bases between. The CDR3 sequence is 13 residues long. CDR3 amino acids: CASSHDRSYGYTF. In nucleotides, the CDR3 is TGCGCCAGCAGCCACGACAGATCATATGGCTACACCTTC.

The sample holds a few counts of this clone. The rearrangement uses TRBV6-1 and TRBJ1-3; D possibly corresponds to TRBD1 (6 bases). The CDR3 is 15 residues long. Looked up from germline, CDR1 is MNHNS and CDR2 is SASEGT. V lost 9 bases and J 0 bases, leaving 15 bases between the germline ends. CDR3 coding DNA: TGTGCCAGTACTACCCGGGACACCTCTGGAAACACCATATATTTT. This translates into CASTTRDTSGNTIYF.